Reported below is one TCR beta chain. The antigen remains unidentified. This sample is drawn from a study of early T cells in non-severe SARS-CoV-2 infection. Study-level background: Sequenced material consisted of bulk RNA (from unsorted whole blood), and chains were unpaired. General study points: There was a bias toward anti-spike CD8 responses in VDJdb matching, which missed private and CD4 specificities.

Individual cDNA molecules were tagged with unique molecular identifiers, the study reported. MiXCR, run by TCRdb on the 5' RACE reads, gives a single entry per CDR3 protein. Among tens of thousands of distinct CDR3 sequences, approximately 5.3% were seen once, and the ten largest hold just under 30%. J was trimmed by 2 bases and V by 3 bases; bases with no gene match: 3. The CDR3 spans 15 residues. Per germline, CDR1 SEHNR and CDR2 FQNEAQ (reference sequence). V gene TRBV7-9 combines with J gene TRBJ2-1, with TRBD2 matching over 8 bases. This receptor was obtained from an adult who was a healthcare worker with PCR-confirmed SARS-CoV-2 infection or an uninfected control (not recorded which). Source material: whole blood. DNA of the CDR3: TGTGCCAGCAGCTTTAGCGGGATCCCCTACAATGAGCAGTTCTTC. Translated: CASSFSGIPYNEQFF.